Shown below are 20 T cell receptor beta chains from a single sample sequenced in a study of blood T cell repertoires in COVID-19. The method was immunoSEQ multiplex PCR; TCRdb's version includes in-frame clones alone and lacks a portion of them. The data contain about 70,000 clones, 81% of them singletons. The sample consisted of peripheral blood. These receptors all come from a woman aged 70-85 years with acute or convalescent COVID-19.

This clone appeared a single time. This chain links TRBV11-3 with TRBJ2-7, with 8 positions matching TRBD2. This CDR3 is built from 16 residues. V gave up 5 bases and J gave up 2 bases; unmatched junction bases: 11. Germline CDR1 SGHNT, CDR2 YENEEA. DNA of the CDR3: TGTGCCAGCAGCGGGCCGTTAGCGGGGCCTCCCTACGAGCAGTACTTC. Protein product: CASSGPLAGPPYEQYF.

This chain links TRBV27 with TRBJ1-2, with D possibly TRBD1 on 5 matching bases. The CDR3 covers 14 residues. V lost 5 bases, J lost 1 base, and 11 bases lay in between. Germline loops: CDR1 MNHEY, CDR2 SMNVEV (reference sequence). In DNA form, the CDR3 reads TGTGCCAGCAGTGCAGGGATGCTTAACTATGGCTACACCTTC. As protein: CASSAGMLNYGYTF.

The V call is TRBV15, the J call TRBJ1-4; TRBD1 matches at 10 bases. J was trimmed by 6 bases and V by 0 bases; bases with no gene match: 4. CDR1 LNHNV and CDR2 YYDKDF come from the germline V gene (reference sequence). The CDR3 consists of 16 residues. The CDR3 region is CATSRDFGQGDEKLFF. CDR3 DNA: TGTGCCACCAGCAGAGATTTTGGACAGGGGGATGAAAAACTGTTTTTT.

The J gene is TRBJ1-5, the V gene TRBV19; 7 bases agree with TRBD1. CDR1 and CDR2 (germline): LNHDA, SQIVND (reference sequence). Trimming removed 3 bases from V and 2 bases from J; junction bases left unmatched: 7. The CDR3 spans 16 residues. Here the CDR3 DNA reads TGTGCCAGTAGTATCTTCCCCGGACAGGGCAATCAGCCCCAGCATTTT. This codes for CASSIFPGQGNQPQHF.

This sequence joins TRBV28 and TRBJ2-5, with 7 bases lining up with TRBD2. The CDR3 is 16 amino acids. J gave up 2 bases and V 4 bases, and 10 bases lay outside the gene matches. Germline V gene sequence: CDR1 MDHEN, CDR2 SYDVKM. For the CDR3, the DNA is TGTGCCAGCAGTTCTCCGGGTAGCGGGCCACAAGAGACCCAGTACTTC. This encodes CASSSPGSGPQETQYF.

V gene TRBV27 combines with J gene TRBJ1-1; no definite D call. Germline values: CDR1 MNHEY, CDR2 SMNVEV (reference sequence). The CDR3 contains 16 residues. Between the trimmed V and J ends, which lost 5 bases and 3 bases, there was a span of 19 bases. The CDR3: CASSPRGWGRDTEAFF. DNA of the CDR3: TGTGCCAGCAGTCCCCGCGGGTGGGGAAGGGACACTGAAGCTTTCTTT.

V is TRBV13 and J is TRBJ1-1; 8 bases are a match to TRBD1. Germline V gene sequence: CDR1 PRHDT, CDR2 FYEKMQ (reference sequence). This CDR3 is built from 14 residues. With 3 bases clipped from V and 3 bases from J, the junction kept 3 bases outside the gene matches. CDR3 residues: CASSLDREDTEAFF. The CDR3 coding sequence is TGTGCCAGCAGCTTGGACAGGGAGGACACTGAAGCTTTCTTT.

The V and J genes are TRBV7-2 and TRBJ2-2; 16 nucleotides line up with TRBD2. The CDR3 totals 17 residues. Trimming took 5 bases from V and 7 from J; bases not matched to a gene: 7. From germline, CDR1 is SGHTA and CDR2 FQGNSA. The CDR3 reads CASSISGLAGGVGELFF. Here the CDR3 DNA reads TGTGCCAGCAGCATCTCGGGACTAGCGGGAGGGGTCGGGGAGCTGTTTTTT.

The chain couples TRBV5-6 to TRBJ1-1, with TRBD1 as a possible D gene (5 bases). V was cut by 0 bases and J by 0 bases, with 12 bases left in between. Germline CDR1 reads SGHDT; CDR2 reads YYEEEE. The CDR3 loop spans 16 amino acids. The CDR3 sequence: CASSLAGANLNTEAFF. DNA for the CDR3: TGTGCCAGCAGCTTGGCTGGGGCCAATTTGAACACTGAAGCTTTCTTT.

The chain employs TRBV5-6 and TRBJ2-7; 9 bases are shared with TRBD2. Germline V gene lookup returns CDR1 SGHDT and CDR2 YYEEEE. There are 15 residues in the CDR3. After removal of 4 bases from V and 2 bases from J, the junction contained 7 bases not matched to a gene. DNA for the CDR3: TGTGCCAGCAGCCCGGAACTAGCGGGCCCCTACGAGCAGTACTTC. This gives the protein CASSPELAGPYEQYF.

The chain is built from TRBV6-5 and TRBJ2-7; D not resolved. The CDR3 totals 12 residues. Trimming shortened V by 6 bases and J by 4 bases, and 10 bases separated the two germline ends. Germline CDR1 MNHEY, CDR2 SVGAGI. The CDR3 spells CASSRVGYEQYF. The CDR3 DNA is TGTGCCAGCAGCCGCGTCGGGTACGAGCAGTACTTC.

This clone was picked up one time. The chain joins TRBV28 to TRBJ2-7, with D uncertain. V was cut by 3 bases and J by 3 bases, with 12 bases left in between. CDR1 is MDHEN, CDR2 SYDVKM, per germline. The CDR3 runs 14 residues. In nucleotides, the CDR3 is TGTGCCAGCAGTTTCTCGTCTACGGTCTACGAGCAGTACTTC. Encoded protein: CASSFSSTVYEQYF.

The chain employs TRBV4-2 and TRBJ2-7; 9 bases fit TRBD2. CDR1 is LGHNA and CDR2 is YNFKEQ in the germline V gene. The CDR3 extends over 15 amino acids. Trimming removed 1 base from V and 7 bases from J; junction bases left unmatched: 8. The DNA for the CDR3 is TGTGCCAGCAGCCAAGGTCCTAGCGGGATTCTTGAGCAGTACTTC. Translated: CASSQGPSGILEQYF.

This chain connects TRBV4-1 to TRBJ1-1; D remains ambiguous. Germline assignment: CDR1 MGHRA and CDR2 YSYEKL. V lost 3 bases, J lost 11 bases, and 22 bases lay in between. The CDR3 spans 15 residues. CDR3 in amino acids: CASSQYTGSSNGAFF. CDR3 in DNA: TGCGCCAGCAGCCAGTACACCGGGTCCTCCAATGGGGCTTTCTTT.

The CDR3 coding sequence is TGTGCCAGCAGTTTACGCAGGGGTTACGAGCAGTACTTC. It is translated as CASSLRRGYEQYF. The J gene is TRBJ2-7, the V gene TRBV27; TRBD1 might be the D (6 bases). Germline lookup yields CDR1 MNHEY and CDR2 SMNVEV (reference sequence). The CDR3 runs 13 residues. Trimming took 2 bases from V and 4 from J, leaving 9 bases between them.

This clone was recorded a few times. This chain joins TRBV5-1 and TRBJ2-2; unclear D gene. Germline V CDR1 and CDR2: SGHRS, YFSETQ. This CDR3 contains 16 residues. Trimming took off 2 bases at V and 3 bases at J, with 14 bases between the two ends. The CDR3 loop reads CASSFALDGDTGELFF. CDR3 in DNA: TGCGCCAGCAGCTTTGCCCTAGACGGCGACACCGGGGAGCTGTTTTTT.

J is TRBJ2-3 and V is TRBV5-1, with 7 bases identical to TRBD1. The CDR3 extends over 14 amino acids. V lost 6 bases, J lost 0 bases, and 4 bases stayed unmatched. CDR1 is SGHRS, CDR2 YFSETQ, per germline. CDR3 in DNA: TGCGCCAGCACAACAGGGGCCAGCACAGATACGCAGTATTTT. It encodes CASTTGASTDTQYF.

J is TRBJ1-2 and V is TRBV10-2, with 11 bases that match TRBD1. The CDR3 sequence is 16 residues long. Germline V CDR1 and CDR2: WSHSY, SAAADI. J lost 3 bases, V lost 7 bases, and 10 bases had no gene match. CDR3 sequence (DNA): TGCGCCAGCACGGGACAGGGGGTTGACGTGGACTATGGCTACACCTTC. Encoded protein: CASTGQGVDVDYGYTF.

DNA for the CDR3: TGTGCTAGTGGTTTGTCGGGACATAACTATGGCTACACCTTC. Translating it yields CASGLSGHNYGYTF. The V gene is TRBV12-5, the J gene TRBJ1-2; maybe TRBD1 (6 bases). This CDR3 spans 14 amino acids. Trimming removed 2 bases at V and 1 base at J, with 8 bases between. Germline CDR1 and CDR2: LGHNT and FRNRAP.

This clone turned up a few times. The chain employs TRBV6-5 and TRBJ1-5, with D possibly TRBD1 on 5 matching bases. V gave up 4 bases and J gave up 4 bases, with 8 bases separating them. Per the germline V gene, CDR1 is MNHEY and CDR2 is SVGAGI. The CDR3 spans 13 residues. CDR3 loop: CASSWGRNQPQHF. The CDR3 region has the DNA TGTGCCAGCAGTTGGGGGAGGAATCAGCCCCAGCATTTT.